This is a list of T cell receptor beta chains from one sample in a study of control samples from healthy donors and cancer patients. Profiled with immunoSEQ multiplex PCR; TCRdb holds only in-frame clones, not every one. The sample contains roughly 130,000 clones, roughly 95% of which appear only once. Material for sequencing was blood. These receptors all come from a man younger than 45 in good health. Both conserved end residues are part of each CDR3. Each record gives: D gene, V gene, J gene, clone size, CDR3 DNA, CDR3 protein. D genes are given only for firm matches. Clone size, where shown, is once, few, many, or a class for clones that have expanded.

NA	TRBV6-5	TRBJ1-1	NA	TGTGCCAGCAGCGGGGGGCACACTGAAGCTTTCTTT	CASSGGHTEAFF
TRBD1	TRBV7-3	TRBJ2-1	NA	TGTGCCAGCAGCTTCGCCCGAACAGGGGGCTCCTACAATGAGCAGTTCTTC	CASSFARTGGSYNEQFF
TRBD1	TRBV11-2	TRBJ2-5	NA	TGTGCCAGCAGCCAGACAGGGACCCAAGAGACCCAGTACTTC	CASSQTGTQETQYF
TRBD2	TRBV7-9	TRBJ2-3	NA	TGTGCCAGCAGCCCCCTCCTAGGGACTACTAGCACAGATACGCAGTATTTT	CASSPLLGTTSTDTQYF
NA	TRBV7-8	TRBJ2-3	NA	TGTGCCAGCAGCCCAGTCGGGGATACGCAGTATTTT	CASSPVGDTQYF
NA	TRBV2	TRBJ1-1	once	TGTGCCAGCTCAAAGACAGAGGCTTTGAACACTGAAGCTTTCTTT	CASSKTEALNTEAFF
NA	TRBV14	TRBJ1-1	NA	TGTGCCAGCCGATTAGGACTCACGAACACTGAAGCTTTCTTT	CASRLGLTNTEAFF
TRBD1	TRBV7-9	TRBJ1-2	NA	TGTGCCAGCAGGGAATCCGGACAGGAGACTAACTATGGCTACACCTTC	CASRESGQETNYGYTF
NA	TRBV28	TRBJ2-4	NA	TGTGCCAGCAGTCCCCGACAGGGGAGGGGAACCAAAAACATTCAGTACTTC	CASSPRQGRGTKNIQYF
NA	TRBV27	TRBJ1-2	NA	TGTGCCAGCGGCGGACCGGGTAATGGCTACACCTTC	CASGGPGNGYTF
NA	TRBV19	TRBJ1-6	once	TGTGCCAGTAGTACAGGAAATTCACCCCTCCACTTT	CASSTGNSPLHF
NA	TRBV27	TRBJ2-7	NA	TGTGCCAGCAGTTTTTACAGCACCTACGAGCAGTACTTC	CASSFYSTYEQYF
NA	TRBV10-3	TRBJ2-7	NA	TGTGCCATCAGCCCCGGGACTGCCTCCCACGAGCAGTACTTC	CAISPGTASHEQYF
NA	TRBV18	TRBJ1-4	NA	TGTGCCAGCTCACCACGAGCTAATGAAAAACTGTTTTTT	CASSPRANEKLFF
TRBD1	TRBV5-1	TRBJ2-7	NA	TGCGCCAGCAGCAAGGGCCCGGGACAGGGTTTCTACGAGCAGTACTTC	CASSKGPGQGFYEQYF
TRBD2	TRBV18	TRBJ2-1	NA	TGTGCCAGCTCACCGCCGGGACTAGCGGGGGGCAATGAGCAGTTCTTC	CASSPPGLAGGNEQFF
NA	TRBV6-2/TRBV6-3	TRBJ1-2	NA	TGTGCCAGCAGTTACGAGAAGGGATATGGCTACACCTTC	CASSYEKGYGYTF
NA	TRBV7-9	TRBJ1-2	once	TGTGCCCTCGGTCAGATCTATGGCTACATCTTC	CALGQIYGYIF
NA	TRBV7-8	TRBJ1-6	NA	TGTGCCAGCACCGTCGGCCCGGCGCAAACCTCCTATAATTCACCCCTCCACTTT	CASTVGPAQTSYNSPLHF
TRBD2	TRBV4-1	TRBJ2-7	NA	TGCGCCAGCAGCGGTCTGGCGGGGGATGAGCAGTACTTC	CASSGLAGDEQYF
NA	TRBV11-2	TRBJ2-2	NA	TGTGCCAGCAGGCGCCGGGACGACCTCACCGGGGAGCTGTTTTTT	CASRRRDDLTGELFF
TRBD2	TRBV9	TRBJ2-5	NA	TGTGCCAGCAGCGGAGCGGGGGGGGGAGAGACCCAGTACTTC	CASSGAGGGETQYF
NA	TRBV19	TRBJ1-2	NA	TGTGCCAGTAGTATCGGGAGCCCTAACTATGGCTACACCTTC	CASSIGSPNYGYTF
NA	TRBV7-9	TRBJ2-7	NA	TGTGCCAGCAGAACCGAGGGCCCCGGGTTCTACGAGCAGTACTTC	CASRTEGPGFYEQYF
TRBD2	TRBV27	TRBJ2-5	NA	TGTGCCAGCAGTTCCTATGACAGCGGGGTCCAAGAGACCCAGTACTTC	CASSSYDSGVQETQYF
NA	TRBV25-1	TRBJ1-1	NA	TGTGCCAGCAGTGAGCTTGGGTGGGACGTGAACACTGAAGCTTTCTTT	CASSELGWDVNTEAFF
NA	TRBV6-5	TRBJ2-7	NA	TGTGCCAGCAGTTACCAGGGCGGGGAGCAGTACTTC	CASSYQGGEQYF
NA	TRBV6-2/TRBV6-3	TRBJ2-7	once	TGTGCCAGCAGTTATTCCAGGGCGTACGAGCAGTACTTC	CASSYSRAYEQYF
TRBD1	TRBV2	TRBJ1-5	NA	TGTGCCAGCAGTTGGACAGGGGTAACTCAGCCCCAGCATTTT	CASSWTGVTQPQHF
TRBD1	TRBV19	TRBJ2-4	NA	TGTGCCACCCGAGACAGGGCCCTGGCCAAAAACATTCAGTACTTC	CATRDRALAKNIQYF
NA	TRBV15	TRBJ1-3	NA	TGTGCCACCAGAGGGAATCCGTATAACGAAAACACCATATATTTT	CATRGNPYNENTIYF
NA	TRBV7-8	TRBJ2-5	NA	TGTGCCAGCAGCTCTAATTCCGACAGCCAAGAGACCCAGTACTTC	CASSSNSDSQETQYF
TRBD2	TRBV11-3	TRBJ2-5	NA	TGTGCCAGCAGCTTACTAGCGGGGGTTGCAGAGACCCGGTACTTC	CASSLLAGVAETRYF
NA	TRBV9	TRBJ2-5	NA	TGTGCCAGCAGCGTAGGTAGGGGTCAAGAGACCCAGTACTTC	CASSVGRGQETQYF
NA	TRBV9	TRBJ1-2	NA	TGTGCCAGCAGCGTAGACCGGTGGGCTAACTATGGCTACACCTTC	CASSVDRWANYGYTF
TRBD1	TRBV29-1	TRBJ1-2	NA	TGCAGCGTTCAAACCGGGACAGGCCTTGGGAGCTACACCTTC	CSVQTGTGLGSYTF
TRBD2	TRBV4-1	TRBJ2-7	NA	TGCGCCAGCAGCCAAGATCCCAGGGAGGGGTCCTACGAGCAGTACTTC	CASSQDPREGSYEQYF
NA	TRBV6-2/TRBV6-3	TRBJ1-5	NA	TGTGCCAGCAGTTACTCGCATAGCAATCAGCCCCAGCATTTT	CASSYSHSNQPQHF
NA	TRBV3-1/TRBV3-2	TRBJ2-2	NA	TGTGCCAGCAGCCAAGTGATGGGTACGAACACCGGGGAGCTGTTTTTT	CASSQVMGTNTGELFF
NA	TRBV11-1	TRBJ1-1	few	TGTGCCAGCAGCTTACGGCCTTCAGGGCTCACTGAAGCTTTCTTT	CASSLRPSGLTEAFF
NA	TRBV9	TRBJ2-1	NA	TGTGCCAGCACCCCCCCGGGGGACAATGAGCAGTTCTTC	CASTPPGDNEQFF
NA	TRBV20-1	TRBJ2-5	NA	TGCAGTGCTAGAGAGCGTGAGACCCAGTACTTC	CSARERETQYF
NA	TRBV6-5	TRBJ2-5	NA	TGTGCCAGCAGTTACTCGATCAGGGGGGGGAAGACCCAGTACTTC	CASSYSIRGGKTQYF
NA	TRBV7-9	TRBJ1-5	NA	TGTGCCAGCAGTAAGGGAGGTGGGAATCAGCCCCAGCATTTT	CASSKGGGNQPQHF
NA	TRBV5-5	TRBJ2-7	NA	TGTGCCAGCAGCTTGTTGTCCGAGCAGTACTTC	CASSLLSEQYF
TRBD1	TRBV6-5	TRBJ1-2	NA	TGTGCCAGCAGGACCTTGGACAGGGAGGGAGGCTACACCTTC	CASRTLDREGGYTF
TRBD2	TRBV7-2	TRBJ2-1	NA	TGTGCCAGCAGCTCCGTCCTAGCGGGCCTGAACAATGAGCAGTTCTTC	CASSSVLAGLNNEQFF
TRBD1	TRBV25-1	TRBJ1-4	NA	TGTGCCAGCAGTGCCTCCGGGACAGGGGGGGGAAAACTGTTTTTT	CASSASGTGGGKLFF
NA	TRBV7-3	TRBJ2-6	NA	TGTGCCAGCAGCCTTGGACAGTTCTCTGGGGCCAACGTCCTGACTTTC	CASSLGQFSGANVLTF
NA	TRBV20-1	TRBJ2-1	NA	TGCAGTGCCAGTCCGGGGATCAATGAGCAGTTCTTC	CSASPGINEQFF
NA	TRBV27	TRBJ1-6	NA	TGTGCCAGCAGTTTAGGACACTCGAGCTCCTATAATTCACCCCTCCACTTT	CASSLGHSSSYNSPLHF
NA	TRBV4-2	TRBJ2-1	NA	TGTGCCAGCAGCCAAGAAGGCAGCGGGCCCTACAATGAGCAGTTCTTC	CASSQEGSGPYNEQFF
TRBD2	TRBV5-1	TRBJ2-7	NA	TGCGCCAGCAGCGCTAGCGGGGGGACTAGGGACGAGCAGTACTTC	CASSASGGTRDEQYF
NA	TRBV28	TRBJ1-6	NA	TGTGCTATTTGGGAAGGAGGGGGGACGGGAAATTCACCCCTCCACTTT	CAIWEGGGTGNSPLHF
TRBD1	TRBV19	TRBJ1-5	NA	TGTGCCAGCCTAGGACGGACAGGGGGACAGCCCCAGCATTTT	CASLGRTGGQPQHF